The next 8 T cell receptor beta chains were all read from a single sample in a study of T-cell memory formation after mild COVID-19. TCRdb analysed the 5' RACE reads with MiXCR anew, one entry per CDR3 protein. The table includes about 270,000 distinct CDR3 sequences, about 17% detected once. The sequenced sample was PBMCs or a T cell subset sorted from them (not recorded which). Source of these receptors: a man between 18 and 35 years old who had mild COVID-19 (a few samples of this study predate the infection). Cell type and time point are not known.

Many counts were recorded for this clonotype. The chain employs TRBV7-2 and TRBJ1-6; tentative D call: TRBD1 (5 bases). V dropped 5 bases and J dropped 10 bases, with 15 bases sitting between them. Germline assignment: CDR1 SGHTA and CDR2 FQGNSA. This CDR3 region has 14 residues. In DNA, the CDR3 is TGTGCCAGCAGCCAGCAGGGTACAATGTCACCCCTCCACTTT. Protein product: CASSQQGTMSPLHF.

This clonotype was seen a few times. V gene TRBV7-9 combines with J gene TRBJ2-1; 8 nucleotides line up with TRBD2. Germline assignment: CDR1 SEHNR and CDR2 FQNEAQ (reference sequence). The J segment lost 6 bases and the V segment lost 10 bases, leaving 8 bases of the junction unmatched. The CDR3 loop spans 13 amino acids. Here the CDR3 DNA reads TGTGCCACGCGGACCGGGGGGGTCAATGAGCAGTTCTTC. Its translation: CATRTGGVNEQFF.

This sequence joins TRBV15 and TRBJ1-3; no clear D. This CDR3 region has 17 residues. V lost 0 bases and J 3 bases, leaving 15 bases between the germline ends. Germline-derived CDR1 and CDR2 are LNHNV and YYDKDF (reference sequence). CDR3 loop: CATSRDQGSWDGNTIYF. The CDR3 bases are TGTGCCACCAGCAGAGATCAAGGTTCCTGGGATGGAAACACCATATATTTT. Together with reference TRBV15 and TRBJ1-3, the CDR3 gives the full variable domain: DAMVIQNPRYQVTQFGKPVTLSCSQTLNHNVMYWYQQKSSQAPKLLFHYYDKDFNNEADTPDNFQSRRPNTSFCFLDIRSPGLGDTAMYLCATSRDQGSWDGNTIYFGEGSWLTVV.

This rearrangement joins TRBV19 to TRBJ2-1; D possibly matches TRBD1 or TRBD2 (7 bases each). Trimming removed 7 bases at V and 4 bases at J, with 14 bases between. CDR1 is LNHDA, CDR2 SQIVND, per germline (reference sequence). This CDR3 is built from 14 residues. CDR3 region: CASTPQGGYNEQFF. The CDR3 bases are TGTGCCAGTACCCCGCAGGGGGGGTACAATGAGCAGTTCTTC.

There are a few counts of this clonotype. The chain employs TRBV28 and TRBJ1-2; possible D gene TRBD1, 5 bases. Germline V gives CDR1 MDHEN, CDR2 SYDVKM. The CDR3 length is 12 residues. Trimming cost V 7 bases and J 6 bases, with 12 bases left between them. The CDR3 DNA reads as TGTGCCAGCATGGAACAGGCAGATGGCTACACCTTC. This encodes CASMEQADGYTF.

The rearrangement uses TRBV11-2 and TRBJ2-3, with 8 positions matching TRBD2. Per germline, CDR1 SGHAT and CDR2 FQNNGV. This CDR3 region has 16 residues. Trimming took 5 bases from V and 4 from J; bases not matched to a gene: 11. CDR3 residues: CASSPPGLAGADTQYF. The CDR3 bases are TGTGCCAGCAGCCCCCCTGGGCTAGCGGGTGCAGATACGCAGTATTTT.

The CDR3 coding sequence is TGTGCCAGCTCACCCCGGGGAGGGTGGGCTGAAGCTTTCTTT. As protein: CASSPRGGWAEAFF. V and J are TRBV18 and TRBJ1-1; D call uncertain. The CDR3 spans 14 residues. Germline loops: CDR1 KGHSH, CDR2 LQKENI. V gave up 3 bases and J gave up 6 bases, with 14 bases separating them. The entire variable domain, with the rest obtained from reference TRBV18 and TRBJ1-1, is as follows: NAGVMQNPRHLVRRRGQEARLRCSPMKGHSHVYWYRQLPEEGLKFMVYLQKENIIDESGMPKERFSAEFPKEGPSILRIQQVVRGDSAAYFCASSPRGGWAEAFFGQGTRLTVV.

This rearrangement joins TRBV20-1 to TRBJ1-1; D gene unclear. This CDR3 region has 12 residues. The V and J ends lost 6 bases and 3 bases respectively, with 11 bases between them. CDR1 DFQATT and CDR2 SNEGSKA come from the germline V gene (reference sequence). The CDR3 protein is CSAPILYTEAFF. CDR3 nucleotides: TGCAGTGCCCCTATACTATACACTGAAGCTTTCTTT.